This T cell receptor beta chain was retrieved from a study of cytomegalovirus exposure and HLA in healthy donors. The study ran its PCR with 60 Vbeta and 13 Jbeta primers. The protocol was immunoSEQ multiplex PCR, while the TCRdb copy is restricted to in-frame clones and leaves out a portion. The sample holds roughly 170,000 clones, less than 80% seen once. There are 14 residues in the CDR3. Per the germline V gene, CDR1 is SGHAT and CDR2 is FQNNGV. The V end lost 1 base, the J end lost 6 bases, and 12 bases lay between the germline ends. V gene TRBV11-2 combines with J gene TRBJ1-2, with D possibly being TRBD1 (6 bases). The sequenced sample was PBMCs. The TCR originated in a female donor in good health and CMV-seronegative. CDR3 in amino acids: CASSLGQALDGYTF. CDR3 nucleotides: TGTGCCAGCAGCTTAGGACAGGCGCTTGATGGCTACACCTTC. Full variable domain (missing parts from reference TRBV11-2 and TRBJ1-2): EAGVAQSPRYKIIEKRQSVAFWCNPISGHATLYWYQQILGQGPKLLIQFQNNGVVDDSQLPKDRFSAERLKGVDSTLKIQPAKLEDSAVYLCASSLGQALDGYTFGSGTRLTVV.